The 4 T cell receptor beta chains below were found in one sample sequenced in a study of T cells after yellow fever vaccination. MiXCR, applied by TCRdb to the 5' RACE reads, yields one record per CDR3 protein. The data hold 27,000 or so distinct CDR3 sequences, with 4% to 4.5% observed a single time. Sample: CD8+ T cells sorted from PBMCs, taken 5 days after the yellow fever booster vaccination. Source of these receptors: a man younger than 40 who received the YFV17D yellow fever vaccine.

This clonotype occurred many times. The chain uses TRBV9 and TRBJ2-3; D remains ambiguous. The germline V and J ends were trimmed by 0 bases and 0 bases, with 8 bases remaining between them. Germline CDR1 SGDLS, CDR2 YYNGEE. The CDR3 extends over 15 amino acids. CDR3 bases: TGTGCCAGCAGCGTAGGGACCTCTAGCACAGATACGCAGTATTTT. Its translation: CASSVGTSSTDTQYF.

There are many counts of this clonotype. The chain joins TRBV29-1 to TRBJ2-7, with D perhaps given as TRBD1 or TRBD2 (5 bases each). The CDR3 spans 12 residues. The V gene lost 3 bases and the J gene lost 5 bases, with 11 bases spanning the gap. CDR1 and CDR2 (germline): SQVTM, ANQGSEA. CDR3 residues: CSVDEGTNEQYF. The CDR3 nucleotides read TGCAGCGTTGATGAGGGGACGAACGAGCAGTACTTC.

This clonotype was picked up many times. The chain carries TRBV7-9 and TRBJ2-1, with D tentatively TRBD2 (6 bases). With 8 bases removed from V and 5 bases from J, the gap between germline ends came to 13 bases. CDR1 and CDR2 from the germline V gene are SEHNR and FQNEAQ (reference sequence). CDR3 length: 13 residues. The CDR3 DNA is TGTGCCAGCGAGGAGGGCCCCAACAATGAGCAGTTCTTC. This encodes CASEEGPNNEQFF.

This clonotype appeared many times. The chain recombines TRBV14 with TRBJ1-1; possibly TRBD1 for D (5 bases). There are 13 residues in the CDR3. Trimming took off 4 bases at V and 6 bases at J, with 12 bases between the two ends. The germline gives CDR1 SGHDN, CDR2 FVKESK. CDR3 sequence: CASSLLGTSEAFF. In nucleotides, the CDR3 is TGTGCCAGCAGCCTATTAGGGACCTCTGAAGCTTTCTTT.